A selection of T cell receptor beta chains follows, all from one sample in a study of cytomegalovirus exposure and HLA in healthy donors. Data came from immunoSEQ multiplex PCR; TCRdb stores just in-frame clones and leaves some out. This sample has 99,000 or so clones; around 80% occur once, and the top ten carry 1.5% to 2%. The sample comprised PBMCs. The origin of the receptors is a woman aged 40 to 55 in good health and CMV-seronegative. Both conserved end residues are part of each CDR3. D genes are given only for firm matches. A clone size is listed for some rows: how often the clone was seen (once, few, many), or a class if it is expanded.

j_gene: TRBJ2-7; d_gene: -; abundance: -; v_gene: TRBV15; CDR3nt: TGTGCCACCAGCAGAGATCCTAAGAATTCCTACGAGCAGTACTTC; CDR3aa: CATSRDPKNSYEQYF
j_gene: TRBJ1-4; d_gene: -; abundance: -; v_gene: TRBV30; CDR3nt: TGTGCCTGGAGAAAAGGGGGAACTAATGAAAAACTGTTTTTT; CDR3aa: CAWRKGGTNEKLFF
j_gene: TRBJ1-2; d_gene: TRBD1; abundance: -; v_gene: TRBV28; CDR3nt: TGTGCCAGCAGTTCCCGCGCAGGGGGCAACTATGGCTACACCTTC; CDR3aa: CASSSRAGGNYGYTF
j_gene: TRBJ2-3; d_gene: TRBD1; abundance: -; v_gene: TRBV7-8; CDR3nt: TGTGCCAGCAGCTTCGGGGGCGACAGGGGGTCCCGAACGCAGTATTTT; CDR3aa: CASSFGGDRGSRTQYF
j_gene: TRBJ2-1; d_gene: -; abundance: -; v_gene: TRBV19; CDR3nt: TGTGCCAGTAGTATAAGGGGGCGGGGACACAATGAGCAGTTCTTC; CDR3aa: CASSIRGRGHNEQFF
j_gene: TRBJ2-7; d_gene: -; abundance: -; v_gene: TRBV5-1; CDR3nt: TGCGCCAGCAGCCGGGAGTACGAGAACGAGCAGTACTTC; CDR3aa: CASSREYENEQYF
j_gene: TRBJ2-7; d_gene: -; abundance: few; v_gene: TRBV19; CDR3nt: TGTGCCAGTAGTGGCCCCTGTTGGCAGTACTTC; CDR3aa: CASSGPCWQYF
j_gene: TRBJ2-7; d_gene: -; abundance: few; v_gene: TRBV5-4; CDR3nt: TGTGCCAGCAGCCGCACGACTCAGGGTTTCTACGAGCAGTACTTC; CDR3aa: CASSRTTQGFYEQYF
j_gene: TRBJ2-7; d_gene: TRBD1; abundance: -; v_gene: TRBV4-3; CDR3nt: TGCGCCAGCAGCCAGGGGACAGGACTTTCCTACGAGCAGTACTTC; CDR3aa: CASSQGTGLSYEQYF
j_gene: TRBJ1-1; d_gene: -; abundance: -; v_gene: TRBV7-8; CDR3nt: TGTGCCAGCAGCTTAAATGAGGGGGCTGAAGCTTTCTTT; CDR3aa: CASSLNEGAEAFF
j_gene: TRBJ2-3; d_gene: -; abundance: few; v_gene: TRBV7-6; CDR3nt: TGTGCCAGCAGCTTAGATAGGCAGGACACAGATACGCAGTATTTT; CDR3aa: CASSLDRQDTDTQYF
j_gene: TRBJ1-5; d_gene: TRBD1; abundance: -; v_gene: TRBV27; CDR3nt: TGTGCCAGCAGTTTTGGAGGGGGCTTCAATCAGCCCCAGCATTTT; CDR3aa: CASSFGGGFNQPQHF
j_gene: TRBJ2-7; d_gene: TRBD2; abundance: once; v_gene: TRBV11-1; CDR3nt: TGTGCCAGCAGCTTCGGAACTAGCGGTGCCTACGAGCAGTACTTC; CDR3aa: CASSFGTSGAYEQYF
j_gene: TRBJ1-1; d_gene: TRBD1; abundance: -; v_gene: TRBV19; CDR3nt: TGTGCCACCGGACAGGGCTTGAACACTGAAGCTTTCTTT; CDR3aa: CATGQGLNTEAFF
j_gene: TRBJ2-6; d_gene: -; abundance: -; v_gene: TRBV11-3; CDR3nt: TGTGCCAGCAGCCTACCAAGGGAGGCAGGGTCGGCCAACGTCCTGACTTTC; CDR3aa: CASSLPREAGSANVLTF